What follows describes a single TCR beta chain. Documented treatment: 19 received Ad26.COV2.S at low or high dose, single or two shots; about five received placebo; per-sample allocation not given. The samples were gathered on day 63 after the first injection of vaccine or placebo. Sequencing used immunoSEQ multiplex PCR; TCRdb keeps in-frame clones, though not all of them. The sample holds some 370,000 clones; 83% are singletons and the top ten take about 7.1%. These data originate in a study of Ad26.COV2.S vaccination and SARS-CoV-2 variants. This receptor was taken from a person aged 18-65 years who received the Ad26.COV2.S COVID-19 vaccine or a placebo. Sequencing was performed on peripheral blood, taken in a trial of Ad26.COV2.S vaccine versus placebo.

CDR3 amino acids: CASSVEFKAYNEQFF. The CDR3 bases are TGTGCCAGCAGCGTAGAATTTAAAGCCTACAATGAGCAGTTCTTC. V usage is TRBV9 and J usage is TRBJ2-1; D not certain. V was shortened by 0 bases and J by 2 bases, with 9 bases between the two germline ends. This CDR3 has 15 residues. Per the germline V gene, CDR1 is SGDLS and CDR2 is YYNGEE.